The 27 T cell receptor beta chains below were found in one sample sequenced in a study of CD8+CD57+ T cells in acquired aplastic anemia. TCR beta VDJ combinations and CDR3 sequences were profiled from genomic DNA. MiXCR, applied by TCRdb to the reads, yields one record per CDR3 protein. The profile shows just over 400,000 distinct CDR3 sequences, around 68% of them singletons. The sample was sorted CD4+, CD8+, or CD8+CD57+ T cells (not recorded which) from PBMCs. Receptors were obtained from a human donor in good health, serving as a control.

This clonotype was detected ten times or more. The chain employs TRBV12-3 or TRBV12-4 and TRBJ2-1; 10 bases agree with TRBD1. The CDR3 loop spans 14 amino acids. The V and J ends lost 3 bases and 8 bases, in that order; junction bases with no gene match: 4. CDR3 in amino acids: CASSFRDRGDEQFF. CDR3 nucleotides: TGTGCCAGCAGTTTCCGGGACAGGGGCGATGAGCAGTTCTTC.

Notes on this clonotype: The germline gene is not matched at one end of the junction; a read error may be the cause. This sequence joins TRBV9 and TRBJ2-1; D is possibly TRBD1 (5 bases). The CDR3 runs 15 residues. CDR1 and CDR2 from the germline V gene are SGDLS and YYNGEE. The chain's CDR3 is CASSLGGAIDSQQFF. CDR3 sequence (DNA): TGTGCTAGCAGCTTAGGTGGGGCTATCGATAGTCAGCAGTTCTTC.

This clonotype was counted at least ten times. The rearrangement joins TRBV9 to TRBJ1-4, with 7 bases matching TRBD1. With 2 bases clipped from V and 5 bases from J, the junction kept 6 bases outside the gene matches. The germline V gene encodes CDR1 SGDLS and CDR2 YYNGEE. This CDR3 contains 15 residues. The CDR3 nucleotides are TGTGCCAGCAGCGTCGGGACAGATCGAAATGAAAAACTGTTTTTT. Translating it yields CASSVGTDRNEKLFF.

The chain carries TRBV12-3 or TRBV12-4 and TRBJ1-2, with a tentative D call TRBD1 (5 bases). V lost 8 bases to trimming and J lost 7 bases, with 17 bases between them. The CDR3 extends over 13 amino acids. The DNA of the CDR3 is TGTGCCAGCCGTCTGGTAGGGGACTCTGGCTACACCTTC. This sequence encodes CASRLVGDSGYTF.

In this sample, this clonotype turned up many times. The CDR3 sequence is CAISGDREGGYTF. The DNA for the CDR3 is TGTGCCATCAGCGGGGACAGGGAAGGTGGCTACACCTTC. The V gene is TRBV10-3, the J gene TRBJ1-2, with 9 nucleotides matching TRBD1. The CDR3 sequence is 13 residues long. V was pared by 6 bases and J by 7 bases, with 6 bases of the junction left unmatched. Looked up from germline, CDR1 is ENHRY and CDR2 is SYGVKD.

CDR3 in amino acids: CASSLRTSGGAYNEQFF. CDR3 bases: TGTGCCAGCAGTTTGAGGACTAGCGGGGGGGCCTACAATGAGCAGTTCTTC. This chain uses TRBV12-3 or TRBV12-4 with TRBJ2-1; 15 positions match TRBD2. This CDR3 has 17 residues. Trimming took 3 bases from V and 2 from J; bases not matched to a gene: 2.

The chain links TRBV20-1 to TRBJ1-2, with D maybe TRBD1 (6 bases). CDR1 is DFQATT and CDR2 is SNEGSKA in the germline V gene (reference sequence). The CDR3 loop spans 13 amino acids. Trimming took off 6 bases at V and 8 bases at J, with 19 bases between the two ends. The CDR3 nucleotides are TGCAGTGCCTGGACAGACAGTGATCAGGGCTACACCTTC. Its translation: CSAWTDSDQGYTF.

This chain links TRBV5-5 with TRBJ2-1; the D gene is possibly TRBD1 (5 bases). This CDR3 has 14 amino acids. The V end lost 0 bases, the J end lost 9 bases, and 13 bases lay between the germline ends. Germline CDR1 and CDR2: SGHKS and YYEKEE (reference sequence). In DNA, the CDR3 is TGTGCCAGCAGCTTGGGACAGCAGCCTGTTGAGCAGTTCTTC. It translates to CASSLGQQPVEQFF. Using reference TRBV5-5 and TRBJ2-1 for the parts outside the CDR3, the full variable domain is DAGVTQSPTHLIKTRGQQVTLRCSPISGHKSVSWYQQVLGQGPQFIFQYYEKEERGRGNFPDRFSARQFPNYSSELNVNALLLGDSALYLCASSLGQQPVEQFFGPGTRLTVL.

This clonotype occurred once. An end of the junction does not agree with germline; a read error may underlie this. The rearrangement links TRBV5-1 to TRBJ2-7; D is possibly TRBD1 (5 bases). This CDR3 spans 14 amino acids. Germline V gives CDR1 SGHRS, CDR2 YFSETQ. The CDR3 spells CASSLGANYGEQYF. DNA for the CDR3: TGTGCCAGCAGTTTAGGGGCCAACTATGGCGAGCAGTACTTC.

A word on this clonotype: Given a much more abundant clone one base away, this may be a read error. The chain carries TRBV25-1 and TRBJ2-7; a weak D match, TRBD2 (5 bases). This CDR3 has 14 residues. Germline-derived CDR1 and CDR2 are MGHDK and SYGVNS. The CDR3 DNA reads TGTGCCAGCAGTCCCGGGGTCCCCTCCTACGCGCAGTACTTC. Translated, it gives CASSPGVPSYAQYF.

Comments on this clonotype: The junction differs from germline at one of its ends, possibly a read error. The rearrangement uses TRBV7-2 and TRBJ1-1; D is possibly TRBD1 (6 bases). Germline-derived CDR1 and CDR2 are SGHTA and FQGNSA. The CDR3 runs to 14 residues. The CDR3 loop reads CASSLATGSLSDFF. CDR3 sequence (DNA): TGCGCCAGCAGCTTAGCCACAGGGAGCCTTTCAGATTTCTTT.

This clonotype was seen only a few times. The rearrangement joins TRBV7-9 to TRBJ1-3; D is undetermined. This CDR3 is built from 10 residues. V gave up 5 bases and J gave up 8 bases, with 4 bases separating them. Germline lookup yields CDR1 SEHNR and CDR2 FQNEAQ (reference sequence). This chain's CDR3 is CASSTDTIYF. In DNA, the CDR3 is TGTGCCAGCAGCACGGACACCATATATTTT.

The chain recombines TRBV5-4 with TRBJ1-1, with 7 bases lining up with TRBD1. V lost 5 bases and J lost 1; bases outside the gene matches: 11. Germline-derived CDR1 and CDR2 are SGHNT and YYREEE (reference sequence). This CDR3 spans 16 amino acids. As DNA, the CDR3 is TGTGCCAGCAGGTACGACAGGGAGGGTACGAACACTGAAGCTTTCTTT. This codes for CASRYDREGTNTEAFF.

The genes are TRBV24-1 and TRBJ1-1; 8 nucleotides align to TRBD1. V dropped 3 bases and J dropped 6; count of bases not matched to a gene: 2. Per the germline V gene, CDR1 is KGHDR and CDR2 is SFDVKD. The CDR3 contains 13 residues. The CDR3 DNA reads TGTGCCACCAGTGATGACAGGGGCGCTGAAGCTTTCTTT. Its translation is CATSDDRGAEAFF.

The genes are TRBV15 and TRBJ2-1, with 7 positions matching TRBD2. The CDR3 spans 15 residues. After removal of 4 bases from V and 8 bases from J, the junction contained 11 bases not matched to a gene. Germline assignment: CDR1 LNHNV and CDR2 YYDKDF (reference sequence). The CDR3: CATSNGGSRDYEQFF. The CDR3 region has the DNA TGTGCCACCAGCAATGGCGGGAGTAGGGACTATGAGCAGTTCTTC. Looking up the rest from reference TRBV15 and TRBJ2-1 gives the full variable domain: DAMVIQNPRYQVTQFGKPVTLSCSQTLNHNVMYWYQQKSSQAPKLLFHYYDKDFNNEADTPDNFQSRRPNTSFCFLDIRSPGLGDTAMYLCATSNGGSRDYEQFFGPGTRLTVL.

This clonotype has ten or more counts. V and J are TRBV20-1 and TRBJ2-5; a possible D gene is TRBD1 (5 bases). The CDR3 totals 15 residues. Looked up from germline, CDR1 is DFQATT and CDR2 is SNEGSKA (reference sequence). V shed 0 bases and J shed 2 bases, with 13 bases lying between them. The DNA of the CDR3 is TGCAGTGCTAGAGATTTCCAGGGTTCACAAGAGACCCAGTACTTC. Translating gives CSARDFQGSQETQYF.

This clonotype was picked up one time. The rearrangement uses TRBV9 and TRBJ2-3; maybe TRBD1 (6 bases). CDR3 length equals 15 residues. Germline CDR1 and CDR2: SGDLS and YYNGEE. V lost 4 bases to trimming and J lost 4 bases, with 16 bases between them. The CDR3 sequence: CASSLAGDTPDTQYF. As DNA, the CDR3 is TGTGCCAGCAGCTTAGCAGGGGATACCCCAGATACGCAGTATTTT. The full variable domain, its missing parts supplied by reference TRBV9 and TRBJ2-3, is DSGVTQTPKHLITATGQRVTLRCSPRSGDLSVYWYQQSLDQGLQFLIQYYNGEERAKGNILERFSAQQFPDLHSELNLSSLELGDSALYFCASSLAGDTPDTQYFGPGTRLTVL.

This clonotype occurred many times. The CDR3 sequence is CASSKGLSYEQYF. The DNA of the CDR3 is TGTGCCAGCAGTAAGGGTCTCTCCTACGAGCAGTACTTC. The J gene is TRBJ2-7, the V gene TRBV27; D uncertain. V shed 5 bases and J shed 0 bases, with 8 bases lying between them. Germline values: CDR1 MNHEY, CDR2 SMNVEV (reference sequence). This CDR3 is 13 amino acids long.

This clonotype was counted ten times or more. The chain couples TRBV19 to TRBJ1-5, with D possibly TRBD1 on 5 matching bases. CDR3 length equals 14 residues. The germline V and J ends were trimmed by 3 bases and 7 bases, with 13 bases remaining between them. Germline CDR1 and CDR2: LNHDA and SQIVND (reference sequence). Here the CDR3 reads CASSILGVGQPQHF. In DNA form, the CDR3 reads TGTGCCAGTAGTATCTTGGGGGTCGGGCAGCCCCAGCATTTT.

A remark on this clonotype: A much bigger clone sits one base away, suggesting this may be a read error. CDR3 sequence reads: CASKFGSTGELVF. The CDR3 DNA reads TGTGCCAGCAAGTTCGGTTCCACCGGGGAGCTGGTTTTT. This chain links TRBV7-6 with TRBJ2-2, with D possibly TRBD2 on 5 matching bases. Germline CDR1 reads SGHVS; CDR2 reads FNYEAQ. The CDR3 loop spans 13 amino acids.

This clonotype was picked up a small number of times. Given a much more abundant clone one base away, this may be a read error. The CDR3 carries no conserved terminal phenylalanine or tryptophan, so it likely arises from a read error. The chain joins TRBV12-3 or TRBV12-4 to TRBJ2-1; 8 bases are a match to TRBD2. The ends lost 5 bases at V and 9 bases at J; junction bases unmatched: 12. This CDR3 region has 15 residues. For the CDR3, the DNA is TGTGCCAGCAGTATAAAGGGACTAGGTCAGGGTGAGCAGTTCCTC. This translates into CASSIKGLGQGEQFL.

The chain carries TRBV5-1 and TRBJ2-5; the D gene is possibly TRBD2 (6 bases). The CDR3 has 12 amino acids. V dropped 0 bases and J dropped 13 bases, with 13 bases sitting between them. Germline CDR1 reads SGHRS; CDR2 reads YFSETQ. The CDR3 is CASSLVVDYGYF. The CDR3 nucleotides are TGCGCCAGCAGCTTGGTCGTGGACTATGGGTACTTC.

The chain employs TRBV7-2 and TRBJ1-1; the D is unclear. Germline loops: CDR1 SGHTA, CDR2 FQGNSA. This CDR3 contains 15 residues. Trimming shortened V by 0 bases and J by 10 bases, and 18 bases separated the two germline ends. In DNA form, the CDR3 reads TGTGCCAGCAGCTTAGCCAGATCCACCGGGGAGCTAGCTTTCTTT. Translating gives CASSLARSTGELAFF. Complete variable domain (other parts from reference TRBV7-2 and TRBJ1-1): GAGVSQSPSNKVTEKGKDVELRCDPISGHTALYWYRQSLGQGLEFLIYFQGNSAPDKSGLPSDRFSAERTGGSVSTLTIQRTQQEDSAVYLCASSLARSTGELAFFGQGTRLTVV.

This chain joins TRBV7-9 and TRBJ2-5; D not certain. The CDR3 has 14 residues. Germline V CDR1 and CDR2: SEHNR, FQNEAQ (reference sequence). V lost 7 bases to trimming and J lost 5 bases, with 17 bases between them. CDR3 sequence (DNA): TGTGCCAGCACCTGGGCAGCGACGGACGAGACCCAGTACTTC. Translation: CASTWAATDETQYF.

The V gene is TRBV29-1, the J gene TRBJ1-2; 9 bases map to TRBD1. Germline-derived CDR1 and CDR2 are SQVTM and ANQGSEA. Trimming removed 6 bases from V and 5 bases from J; junction bases left unmatched: 10. CDR3 length equals 14 residues. The CDR3 nucleotides read TGCAGCGTCAGACAACAGGGGGCGGGGTATGGCTACACCTTC. Translation gives CSVRQQGAGYGYTF.

This rearrangement joins TRBV7-4 to TRBJ2-2; the D is unclear. The length of the CDR3 is 16 residues. V shed 0 bases and J shed 14 bases, with 22 bases lying between them. Germline V gene data show CDR1 as SGHVT and CDR2 as SQSDAQ. CDR3 bases: TGTGCCAGCAGCTTAGCGCGGCACATACTATGGCTACACCTGTTTTTT. It encodes CASSLARHILWLHLFF.

The CDR3 DNA follows: TGTGCCAGCAGCTTAGCCCCGGGAGTAGATTCGGAGTATACGCAGTATTTT. Its protein is CASSLAPGVDSEYTQYF. V is TRBV7-2 and J is TRBJ2-3; the D gene is possibly TRBD2 (6 bases). The CDR3 covers 17 residues. Between the trimmed V and J ends, which lost 0 bases and 7 bases, there was a span of 20 bases. CDR1 is SGHTA and CDR2 is FQGNSA in the germline V gene.